Listed below are T cell receptor beta chains from one sample, sequenced in a study of human CD8 memory T cell subsets. TCRdb re-called the 5' RACE reads and shows each CDR3 protein once, DNA omitted. Recorded here are 19,000 or so distinct CDR3 sequences; the top ten clones represent 4.5% to 6%. The sequencing sample was made of CD8+ stem-like memory T cells (TSCM and TCM) sorted from PBMCs. These receptors were taken from a human donor in good health. CDR3s include the opening cysteine and the closing phenylalanine or tryptophan. The size field is filled for only some rows; it gives once, few, many or a size class.

size: .; V: TRBV28; J: TRBJ2-5; CDR3: CASRTLDIQETQYF
size: .; V: TRBV28; J: TRBJ2-2; CDR3: CASRGLGERGTGELFF
size: .; V: TRBV6-5; J: TRBJ2-1; CDR3: CASSSISGVDYNEQFF
size: .; V: TRBV9; J: TRBJ2-1; CDR3: CASSFGTRLYNEQFF
size: medium-sized; V: TRBV19; J: TRBJ1-1; CDR3: CASSLNTEAFF
size: .; V: TRBV20-1; J: TRBJ2-2; CDR3: CSARDQATGVDGELFF
size: .; V: TRBV2; J: TRBJ2-3; CDR3: CASSEESERELTDTQYF
size: .; V: TRBV6-2/TRBV6-3; J: TRBJ2-1; CDR3: CASISDRDLVSNEQFF
size: .; V: TRBV7-9; J: TRBJ2-7; CDR3: CASSLAQGESEQYF
size: .; V: TRBV16; J: TRBJ2-2; CDR3: CASSQYDSYTGELFF
size: .; V: TRBV4-1; J: TRBJ2-7; CDR3: CASSQSSGGTYEQYF
size: .; V: TRBV19; J: TRBJ2-1; CDR3: CASSPWTGNEQFF
size: .; V: TRBV20-1; J: TRBJ2-3; CDR3: CSARGPSGDTQYF
size: .; V: TRBV25-1; J: TRBJ2-7; CDR3: CASSERQAGGYEQYF
size: .; V: TRBV28; J: TRBJ2-7; CDR3: CASSPRMNRWGPSRYEQYF
size: .; V: TRBV5-6; J: TRBJ1-1; CDR3: CASSSGGQSVEAFF
size: .; V: TRBV24-1; J: TRBJ2-5; CDR3: CATSEKPGQGQETQYF
size: .; V: TRBV19; J: TRBJ2-7; CDR3: CASSPGHLLYEQYF
size: .; V: TRBV3-1; J: TRBJ2-1; CDR3: CASSPWDRDYNEQFF
size: .; V: TRBV11-2; J: TRBJ2-7; CDR3: CASSLGQGFYEQYF
size: .; V: TRBV19; J: TRBJ1-6; CDR3: CASRPGQGAYSPLHF
size: .; V: TRBV7-2; J: TRBJ2-3; CDR3: CASSPWGDSTDTQYF
size: .; V: TRBV7-8; J: TRBJ1-4; CDR3: CASSLGAGQGNEKLFF
size: .; V: TRBV4-2; J: TRBJ1-6; CDR3: CASSQDPEGLTPLHF
size: .; V: TRBV28; J: TRBJ2-2; CDR3: CAATRGLAGVANTGELFF
size: .; V: TRBV30; J: TRBJ2-1; CDR3: CAWRLTVSSYNEQFF
size: medium-sized; V: TRBV5-6; J: TRBJ2-2; CDR3: CASSLGPYRTSNTGELFF
size: medium-sized; V: TRBV14; J: TRBJ1-1; CDR3: CASSQVALNTEAFF
size: .; V: TRBV4-1; J: TRBJ2-7; CDR3: CASSQGGGSYESYEQYF
size: .; V: TRBV7-9; J: TRBJ2-1; CDR3: CASSLPLAEEQFF
size: .; V: TRBV20-1; J: TRBJ2-7; CDR3: CSARDPSGLPSYEQYF
size: .; V: TRBV4-1; J: TRBJ1-5; CDR3: CASSQESRGSQPQHF
size: .; V: TRBV9; J: TRBJ1-1; CDR3: CASSVGAGTTEAFF